This T cell receptor (beta chain) was sequenced for a study of identical twins (dated by TCRdb to the mid-2010s). Regarding the complete study: The study deep-sequenced TCR alpha and beta repertoires from monozygotic twins, unrelated adults of various ages and cord blood to test whether fetal clonotypes persist. To rule out contamination, the twin experiments were replicated at different times with different library preparation protocols. Overall results and qualifications from the work: Because the same donors could not be followed over many years, the conclusions depended on cross-sectional statistical analysis. The excess sharing between twins in beta out-of-frame sequences was weaker because fewer shared sequences reduced the signal-to-noise ratio. Abundant cord blood beta clonotypes carried fewer insertions; young adult naive repertoires showed a weaker similar trend, while memory repertoires showed none. Out-of-frame TCR alpha sharing in monozygotic twins was systematically underestimated by recombination models, whereas sharing between unrelated individuals was in agreement with the recombination models. Zero-insertion analyses could be partly confounded by invariant T cells such as MAIT and iNKT, although diverse VJ usage argued against such confounding for most clonotypes. Compared with coincidental sharing between unrelated individuals, out-of-frame TCR alpha sequences shared between twins had an excess of sequences with low generation probability.

To note about this clonotype: It has no known antigen specificity. Base qualities are missing; no much larger clone stands one base away.

Every donor in the study was a healthy Caucasian. The twin cohort consisted of three pairs of female monozygotic twins, all aged roughly 18 to 29 years. Positive isolation kits from Invitrogen were used to isolate the CD4+ and CD8+ T cell populations. Libraries were prepared through 5' RACE. Sequencing was carried out with an Illumina HiSeq 2000. Template switching added a universal primer binding site, and the final cDNA carried a unique molecular identifier that allowed TCR cDNA molecules to be counted accurately. Specific primers in the conserved constant-segment region were used to synthesize first-strand cDNA for TCR alpha and beta chains. To control for contamination, each cDNA library was double barcoded with a SMART-Mk sample barcode plus Illumina barcodes. Two successive PCR steps introduced TruSeq adapter sequences along with Illumina sample barcodes. The Illumina HiSeq platform was used with custom primers to sequence TCR alpha and beta cDNA libraries. The authors' pipeline ran thus. Raw reads were processed with MiGEC to extract unique molecular identifiers, and MiXCR was used to determine CDR3 positions. Recombination models were inferred per individual with the repgenHMM and IGoR tools using an EM algorithm. The tcR package in R was used for shared clonotype analysis, with sharing normalized by the product of cloneset sizes. To study raw recombination without the effects of thymic and clonal selection, out-of-frame nonproductive sequences were analyzed. TCRdb reanalyzed the raw reads on its own, using fastp at Q25 for trimming and MiXCR for clone calling, and kept in-frame beta chains. Records with the same CDR3 protein are collapsed into one entry carrying the most frequent genes and DNA. Here the V and J calls rest on TCRdb's processing, not on the authors' analysis. Present in this sample are 400,000 to 550,000 distinct CDR3 sequences, 13% to 15% of which were seen just once. Approximately 1% of the sample is taken by the ten largest.

Ends trimmed: V by 8 bases, J by 3 bases; bases unmatched to a gene: 13. The germline V gene gives CDR1 as MNHNS and CDR2 as SASEGT. The CDR3 goes from the cysteine to the phenylalanine over 15 residues. Only the CDR3 DNA stays, 45 bases, in frame from base 1. This sample also belongs to another study, concerning yellow fever vaccine responses in identical twins. The second investigation adds: The authors reported that the T cell response to vaccination in identical twins appeared partly convergent and partly personalized. The study precisely tracked vaccine-responding T cell clones in identical twins.

The sequencing sample was made of CD4+ T cells sorted from blood. This receptor was taken from a woman between 18 and 29 years old in good health. In this chain, TRBV6-1 is recombined with TRBJ2-7; 7 junctional bases match TRBD2. DNA sequence: TGTGCCAGCGCCCCATTACCGGGAGGCAGCTACGAGCAGTACTTC. Its protein is CASAPLPGGSYEQYF.